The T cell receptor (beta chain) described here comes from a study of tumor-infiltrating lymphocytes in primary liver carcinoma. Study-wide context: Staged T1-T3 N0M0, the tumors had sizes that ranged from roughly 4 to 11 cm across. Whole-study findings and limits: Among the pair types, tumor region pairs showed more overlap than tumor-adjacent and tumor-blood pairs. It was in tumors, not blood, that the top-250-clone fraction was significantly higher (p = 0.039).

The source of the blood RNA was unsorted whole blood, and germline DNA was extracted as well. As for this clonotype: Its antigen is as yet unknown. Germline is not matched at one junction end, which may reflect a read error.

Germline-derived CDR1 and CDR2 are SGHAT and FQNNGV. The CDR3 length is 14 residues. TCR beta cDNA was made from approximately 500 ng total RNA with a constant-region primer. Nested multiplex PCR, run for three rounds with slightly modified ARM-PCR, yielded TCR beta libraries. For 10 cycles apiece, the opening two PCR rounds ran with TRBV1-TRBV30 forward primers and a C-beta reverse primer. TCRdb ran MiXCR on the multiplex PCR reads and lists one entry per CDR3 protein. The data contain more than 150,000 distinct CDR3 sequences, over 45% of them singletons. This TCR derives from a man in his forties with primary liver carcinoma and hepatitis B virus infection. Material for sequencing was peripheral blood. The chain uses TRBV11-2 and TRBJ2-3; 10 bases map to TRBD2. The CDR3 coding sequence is TGTGGCAGCAGCAGGACTAGCGGCACAGATACGCAGTTTTTT. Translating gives CGSSRTSGTDTQFF. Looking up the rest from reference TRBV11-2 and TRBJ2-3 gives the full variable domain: EAGVAQSPRYKIIEKRQSVAFWCNPISGHATLYWYQQILGQGPKLLIQFQNNGVVDDSQLPKDRFSAERLKGVDSTLKIQPAKLEDSAVYLCGSSRTSGTDTQFFGPGTRLTVL.